This T cell receptor beta chain was captured by sequencing in a study of neurological immune-mediated disorders. Overall study: The approximately 34 multiple sclerosis patients comprised roughly 30 that were relapsing-remitting and 3 that were secondary progressive. General study points: Phylogenetic grouping assigned the repertoires of 18 of 34 multiple sclerosis patients to a single cluster of related CDR3 sequences. This cluster may be a repertoire-level signature.

The V end lost 5 bases, the J end lost 7 bases, and 11 bases lay between the germline ends. The CDR3 is 12 residues long. A single record per CDR3 protein comes from TCRdb applying MiXCR to the 5' RACE reads. The repertoire consists of approximately 60,000 distinct CDR3 sequences, with approximately 4.1% occurring once and the leading ten covering about 2.4%. This clonotype was seen many times. Antigen unknown. The chain employs TRBV12-3 or TRBV12-4 and TRBJ1-1; tentatively, D is TRBD1 (5 bases). The sequenced sample consisted of PBMCs. The source is a man between 45 and 60 years old with multiple sclerosis. CDR3 region: CASSQGLDEAFF. As DNA, the CDR3 is TGTGCCAGCAGTCAGGGCCTAGATGAAGCTTTCTTT.